This TCR beta chain comes out of a study of response to subunit inactivated influenza vaccine. This CDR3 has 11 residues. Deletions cut 3 bases from V and 12 bases from J, with 6 bases between. In germline, CDR1 is SGHTA, CDR2 FQGNSA. This clonotype has at least ten counts. TCRdb passed the RT-PCR reads through MiXCR, listing each CDR3 protein once. The sample yields 610,000 or so distinct CDR3 sequences, around 13% seen once. The clonotype was recovered from a man in his fifties who received an inactivated influenza vaccine. Specimen: PBMCs from blood, collected approximately 13 days after vaccination. The chain joins TRBV7-2 to TRBJ1-6; D gene unclear. The CDR3 DNA follows: TGTGCCAGCAGCTTGGGAGGACCCCTCCACTTT. It encodes CASSLGGPLHF.